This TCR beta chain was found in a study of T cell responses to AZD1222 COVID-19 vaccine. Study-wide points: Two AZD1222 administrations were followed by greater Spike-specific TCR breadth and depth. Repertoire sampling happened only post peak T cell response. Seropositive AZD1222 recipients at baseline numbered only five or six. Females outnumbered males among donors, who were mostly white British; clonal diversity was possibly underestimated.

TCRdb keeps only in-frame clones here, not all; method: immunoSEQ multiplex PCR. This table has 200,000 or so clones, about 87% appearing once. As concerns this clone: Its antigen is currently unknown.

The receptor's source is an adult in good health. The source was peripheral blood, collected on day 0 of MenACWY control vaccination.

The CDR3 reads CASSLVGGATYEQYF. The CDR3 DNA reads as TGTGCCAGCAGCTTGGTTGGAGGGGCGACCTACGAGCAGTACTTC. This chain links TRBV5-6 with TRBJ2-7; possible D gene TRBD2, 6 bases. The CDR3 totals 15 residues. Looked up from germline, CDR1 is SGHDT and CDR2 is YYEEEE. V gave up 0 bases and J gave up 2 bases, with 12 bases separating them.